The 28 T cell receptor beta chains reported below all come from one sample, sequenced in a study of T-cell reconstitution after alpha-beta-depleted transplantation in children. Unique molecular identifiers tagged the TCRbeta library. Each CDR3 protein gets one entry after TCRdb re-called the PCR reads with MiXCR. Of approximately 130,000 distinct CDR3 sequences in the sample, about 9.9% were seen once. Source: PBMCs, mostly from graft donor cells, taken 180 days after TCRalphabeta/CD19-depleted stem cell transplant. The receptors shown here come from a girl under three years old who had a stem cell transplant for combined immunodeficiency, so the T cells may come from the graft donor.

This clonotype came up a few times. The rearrangement links TRBV5-1 to TRBJ1-6, with D possibly TRBD1 on 5 matching bases. Germline CDR1 is SGHRS and CDR2 is YFSETQ. V shed 0 bases and J shed 7 bases, with 11 bases lying between them. This CDR3 region has 15 residues. CDR3 residues: CASSLAARDNSPLHF. In DNA form, the CDR3 reads TGCGCCAGCAGCTTGGCCGCCAGGGACAATTCACCCCTCCACTTT.

The chain combines TRBV6-2 or TRBV6-3 with TRBJ2-2, with unresolved D. CDR1 and CDR2 from the germline V gene are MNHEY and SVGEGT. The V gene lost 0 bases and the J gene lost 7 bases, with 3 bases spanning the gap. This CDR3 is 12 amino acids long. The CDR3 DNA reads TGTGCCAGCAGTTACTCGATCGGGGAGCTGTTTTTT. It translates to CASSYSIGELFF.

This clonotype has a handful of counts. The chain is built from TRBV15 and TRBJ1-6; 8 nucleotides align to TRBD1. After removal of 0 bases from V and 6 bases from J, the junction contained 4 bases not matched to a gene. Germline CDR1 is LNHNV and CDR2 is YYDKDF (reference sequence). The CDR3 runs 16 residues. The CDR3 loop is CATSREQGALNSPLHF. The CDR3 DNA sequence: TGTGCCACCAGCAGAGAGCAGGGGGCGCTTAATTCACCCCTCCACTTT.

This clonotype was picked up many times. The V and J genes are TRBV5-1 and TRBJ2-1; D gene unclear. Looked up from germline, CDR1 is SGHRS and CDR2 is YFSETQ. The CDR3 extends over 14 amino acids. The V and J ends lost 0 bases and 6 bases respectively, with 10 bases between them. The CDR3 reads CASSLEAGINEQFF. CDR3 nucleotide sequence: TGCGCCAGCAGCTTGGAGGCAGGCATCAATGAGCAGTTCTTC.

The chain joins TRBV7-8 to TRBJ2-6, with D possibly being TRBD1 (5 bases). CDR1 and CDR2 (germline): SGHVS, FQNEAQ. V was pared by 1 base and J by 3 bases, with 13 bases between. The CDR3 totals 17 residues. In DNA, the CDR3 is TGTGCCAGCAGCTTAGAGGGGATGGGGTTTGGGGCCAACGTCCTGACTTTC. Protein sequence: CASSLEGMGFGANVLTF.

In this sample, this clonotype turned up many times. The chain recombines TRBV5-6 with TRBJ1-1; the match to TRBD1 covers 10 bases. Germline V lookup: CDR1 SGHDT, CDR2 YYEEEE. Germline trimming cut 5 bases from V and 0 bases from J; bases unmatched to any gene: 4. This CDR3 spans 15 amino acids. CDR3 nucleotides: TGTGCCAGCAGGACAGGGGGCCTCATGAACACTGAAGCTTTCTTT. Translated, it gives CASRTGGLMNTEAFF.

As for this clonotype: One end of the junction varies from germline; a read error may be responsible. The chain joins TRBV30 to TRBJ2-7; a weak D match, TRBD2 (5 bases). Per germline, CDR1 GTSNPN and CDR2 SVGIG (reference sequence). CDR3 length: 13 residues. CDR3 bases: TGTGCCTGGAGTGTGGGAGTCGGCTACAAGCAGTACTTC. This encodes CAWSVGVGYKQYF.

The CDR3 here is CASSFGGGASGYTF. The DNA of the CDR3 is TGTGCCAGCAGCTTTGGAGGGGGCGCGAGTGGCTACACCTTC. V is TRBV7-9 and J is TRBJ1-2, with TRBD1 identical over 7 bases. This CDR3 comprises 14 residues. The trim removed 3 bases at V and 7 bases at J, leaving 8 bases unmatched. Germline lookup yields CDR1 SEHNR and CDR2 FQNEAQ (reference sequence).

In this sample, this clonotype turned up a few times. The rearrangement uses TRBV29-1 and TRBJ2-7; 8 bases agree with TRBD1. The germline V gene encodes CDR1 SQVTM and CDR2 ANQGSEA. The V segment lost 5 bases and the J segment 4 bases; nucleotides outside the gene matches: 7. This CDR3 comprises 13 residues. The CDR3 loop is CSVSRDRTYEQYF. The CDR3 nucleotides read TGCAGCGTTAGCCGGGACAGGACATACGAGCAGTACTTC.

This clonotype showed up just a few times. The chain combines TRBV14 with TRBJ2-7, with TRBD1 matching 7 bases. J gave up 3 bases and V 7 bases, and 9 bases lay outside the gene matches. The CDR3 runs 14 residues. CDR1 is SGHDN, CDR2 FVKESK, per germline. The chain's CDR3 is CASNRQGQNYEQYF. In nucleotides, the CDR3 is TGTGCCAGCAACCGACAGGGTCAGAACTACGAGCAGTACTTC.

Only a few counts were recorded for this clonotype. The chain couples TRBV27 to TRBJ2-7; 9 nucleotides line up with TRBD2. This CDR3 spans 15 amino acids. V was pared by 1 base and J by 3 bases, with 4 bases of the junction left unmatched. Germline CDR1 reads MNHEY; CDR2 reads SMNVEV (reference sequence). The CDR3 bases are TGTGCCAGCAGTTTATTTGGCGGGAGGGGCTACGAGCAGTACTTC. Encoded protein: CASSLFGGRGYEQYF.

This clonotype was recorded many times. The chain has TRBV20-1 and TRBJ2-1, with TRBD1 as a possible D gene (5 bases). V lost 3 bases, J lost 6 bases, and 15 bases lay in between. Germline V gene data show CDR1 as DFQATT and CDR2 as SNEGSKA (reference sequence). This CDR3 has 14 amino acids. The CDR3 DNA is TGCAGTGCTAGTTCAGGACAATCATCCAATGAGCAGTTCTTC. As protein: CSASSGQSSNEQFF.

This clonotype occurred a few times. The chain joins TRBV28 to TRBJ2-6; possible D gene TRBD1, 5 bases. The CDR3 length is 17 residues. CDR1 is MDHEN, CDR2 SYDVKM, per germline. V dropped 3 bases and J dropped 1 base, with 13 bases sitting between them. The CDR3 DNA reads TGTGCCAGCAGTTTGCGGACACGCCGGTCTGGGGCCAACGTCCTGACTTTC. Translation gives CASSLRTRRSGANVLTF.

The genes are TRBV5-1 and TRBJ2-3; tentative D call: TRBD2 (7 bases). Germline V gene lookup returns CDR1 SGHRS and CDR2 YFSETQ. CDR3 size: 16 residues. With 2 bases removed from V and 0 bases from J, the gap between germline ends came to 13 bases. This CDR3 reads CASSFGRGASTDTQYF. For the CDR3, the DNA is TGCGCCAGCAGCTTCGGACGGGGGGCTAGCACAGATACGCAGTATTTT. Supplemented by reference TRBV5-1 and TRBJ2-3, the full variable domain reads KAGVTQTPRYLIKTRGQQVTLSCSPISGHRSVSWYQQTPGQGLQFLFEYFSETQRNKGNFPGRFSGRQFSNSRSEMNVSTLELGDSALYLCASSFGRGASTDTQYFGPGTRLTVL.

This chain uses TRBV20-1 with TRBJ1-4, with D perhaps TRBD1 (6 bases). The CDR3 has 13 amino acids. Germline V gene data show CDR1 as DFQATT and CDR2 as SNEGSKA (reference sequence). Deletions cut 5 bases from V and 5 bases from J, with 12 bases between. In nucleotides, the CDR3 is TGCAGTGCTGGGGGCGGCCTGAATGAAAAACTGTTTTTT. It encodes CSAGGGLNEKLFF.

CDR3 region: CASSLVLAGGPREQFF. DNA of the CDR3: TGCGCCAGCAGCTTGGTGCTAGCGGGAGGGCCTCGGGAGCAGTTCTTC. The chain uses TRBV5-1 and TRBJ2-1, with 12 bases matching TRBD2. Germline lookup yields CDR1 SGHRS and CDR2 YFSETQ. With 0 bases clipped from V and 10 bases from J, the junction kept 8 bases outside the gene matches. This CDR3 has 16 amino acids. Combining the CDR3 with reference TRBV5-1 and TRBJ2-1 gives the whole variable domain KAGVTQTPRYLIKTRGQQVTLSCSPISGHRSVSWYQQTPGQGLQFLFEYFSETQRNKGNFPGRFSGRQFSNSRSEMNVSTLELGDSALYLCASSLVLAGGPREQFFGPGTRLTVL.

The chain carries TRBV7-8 and TRBJ2-2; D is possibly TRBD2 (5 bases). Germline values: CDR1 SGHVS, CDR2 FQNEAQ. V lost 5 bases to trimming and J lost 9 bases, with 19 bases between them. The CDR3 is 15 amino acids. For the CDR3, the DNA is TGTGCCAGCAGCCCCCCGGGGTATGGTGCCTGGGAGCTGTTTTTT. Translation gives CASSPPGYGAWELFF.

The V gene is TRBV29-1, the J gene TRBJ1-1; D unclear. V lost 7 bases and J 8 bases, leaving 17 bases between the germline ends. There are 12 residues in the CDR3. CDR1 is SQVTM, CDR2 ANQGSEA, per germline. CDR3 bases: TGCAGCGCCGTCCTAACGGGTGTCGAAGCTTTCTTT. Translating it yields CSAVLTGVEAFF.

The V and J genes are TRBV20-1 and TRBJ1-2; TRBD1 matches 8 bases. The ends lost 2 bases at V and 8 bases at J; junction bases unmatched: 10. The germline V gene encodes CDR1 DFQATT and CDR2 SNEGSKA (reference sequence). The CDR3 has 14 amino acids. The CDR3 DNA reads TGCAGTGCTAGACGATACCAGGGGGCAGAGGGCTACACCTTC. Translated, it gives CSARRYQGAEGYTF.

In this sample, this clonotype turned up a few times. The chain recombines TRBV7-9 with TRBJ2-5; D uncertain. The germline V gene encodes CDR1 SEHNR and CDR2 FQNEAQ (reference sequence). Trimming removed 5 bases from V and 5 bases from J, with 6 bases in between. The CDR3 is made up of 11 amino acids. CDR3: CASSTRETQYF. The DNA for the CDR3 is TGTGCCAGCAGCACCCGGGAGACCCAGTACTTC.

CDR3 sequence reads: CSVRPSGQQETQYF. In DNA form, the CDR3 reads TGCAGCGTTCGCCCCTCGGGGCAGCAAGAGACCCAGTACTTC. The chain employs TRBV29-1 and TRBJ2-5; D could derive from TRBD1 or TRBD2 (5 bases each). Germline-derived CDR1 and CDR2 are SQVTM and ANQGSEA. The CDR3 is 14 amino acids. Trimming removed 5 bases at V and 2 bases at J, with 15 bases between. Filled out from reference TRBV29-1 and TRBJ2-5, the complete variable domain reads SAVISQKPSRDICQRGTSLTIQCQVDSQVTMMFWYRQQPGQSLTLIATANQGSEATYESGFVIDKFPISRPNLTFSTLTVSNMSPEDSSIYLCSVRPSGQQETQYFGPGTRLLVL.

This clonotype was seen ten or more times. The chain is built from TRBV9 and TRBJ1-1, with 8 positions matching TRBD1. Germline CDR1 reads SGDLS; CDR2 reads YYNGEE. The CDR3 loop spans 19 amino acids. V lost 0 bases to trimming and J lost 1 base; unmatched junction nucleotides: 14. CDR3 bases: TGTGCCAGCAGCGTAGAGGGGACAGGAGGAGGGACTTGGAACACTGAAGCTTTCTTT. Its translation is CASSVEGTGGGTWNTEAFF.

The chain links TRBV27 to TRBJ2-5; 15 bases agree with TRBD2. CDR3 length: 19 residues. Germline assignment: CDR1 MNHEY and CDR2 SMNVEV (reference sequence). V lost 0 bases, J lost 5 bases, and 10 bases stayed unmatched. CDR3 loop: CASSLSGGPGTSGRETQYF. The CDR3 nucleotides are TGTGCCAGCAGTTTATCGGGGGGCCCGGGGACTAGCGGGAGGGAGACCCAGTACTTC.

V usage is TRBV7-2 and J usage is TRBJ2-5; D is possibly TRBD2 (5 bases). Trimming left V 1 base short and J 5 bases short, with 20 bases between. The CDR3 has 17 amino acids. Germline loops: CDR1 SGHTA, CDR2 FQGNSA. CDR3 nucleotides: TGTGCCAGCAGCTTAGTAGGTGACCCAACCTCGGGGGAGACCCAGTACTTC. The encoded protein is CASSLVGDPTSGETQYF.

A few counts support this clonotype. The chain has TRBV7-2 and TRBJ2-1, with D perhaps matching TRBD1 (5 bases). There are 12 residues in the CDR3. In germline, CDR1 is SGHTA, CDR2 FQGNSA. Trimming removed 8 bases from V and 7 bases from J, with 12 bases in between. For the CDR3, the DNA is TGTGCCAGCGCCAGTCCAGGGAATGAGCAGTTCTTC. It is translated as CASASPGNEQFF.

This clonotype was detected many times. This chain links TRBV6-2 or TRBV6-3 with TRBJ2-1; 7 bases are a match to TRBD1. This CDR3 has 15 amino acids. Trimming at V came to 1 base and at J to 2 bases, leaving 2 bases not matched to a gene. CDR1 and CDR2 from the germline V gene are MNHEY and SVGEGT. CDR3 protein: CASSYLGGAYNEQFF. CDR3 nucleotide sequence: TGTGCCAGCAGTTACTTAGGGGGCGCCTACAATGAGCAGTTCTTC.

In its sample, this clonotype was seen many times. This rearrangement joins TRBV20-1 to TRBJ1-1; D unclear. The CDR3 consists of 11 residues. Germline CDR1 DFQATT, CDR2 SNEGSKA (reference sequence). CDR3 nucleotides: TGCAGGATGACAACGAACACTGAAGCTTTCTTT. It yields the protein CRMTTNTEAFF.

The chain links TRBV20-1 to TRBJ1-2; 7 positions agree with TRBD1. J lost 7 bases, V lost 3 bases, and 5 bases had no gene match. Germline CDR1 reads DFQATT; CDR2 reads SNEGSKA (reference sequence). The CDR3 runs 12 residues. CDR3 DNA: TGCAGTGCTAGGGGGGCAGGGGGTGGCTACACCTTC. Protein sequence: CSARGAGGGYTF.